This note documents a single T cell receptor (beta chain) sequence. The antigen remains undetermined. This sample stems from a study of cytomegalovirus exposure and HLA in healthy donors. The study's findings and limits: The study listed 164 cytomegalovirus-associated TCR beta chains. Near-uniform donor sequencing depth was presumed by presence/absence analyses. Most likely, a cluster of highly shared sequence variants arose as a sequencing artifact.

PCR used 60 Vbeta primers and 13 Jbeta primers. Assay: immunoSEQ multiplex PCR; the TCRdb copy retains only in-frame clones and omits some. Of some 180,000 clones in the sample, 76% were seen once. The germline CDR1 and CDR2 sequences are LNHDA and SQIVND (reference sequence). The V gene lost 6 bases and the J gene lost 0 bases, with 14 bases spanning the gap. CDR3 size: 15 residues. The J gene is TRBJ1-1, the V gene TRBV19; D may be TRBD1 (6 bases). This TCR was sampled from a young man in good health and CMV-seronegative. Sequences were obtained from PBMCs. In nucleotides, the CDR3 is TGTGCCAGTAGCGTCACCGGGACAATGAACACTGAAGCTTTCTTT. Translating gives CASSVTGTMNTEAFF.